The present T cell receptor beta chain was sequenced within a study of OX40 agonist ivuxolimab in advanced cancers. The data were produced by immunoSEQ multiplex PCR, yet TCRdb's version contains in-frame clones alone and is incomplete. The sample records around 40,000 clones, approximately 90% being singletons. The sequence came from an adult with an advanced solid tumor such as melanoma, head and neck, liver or kidney cancer. This specimen was CD4+ or CD8+ T cells sorted from blood, taken in a trial of the OX40 agonist ivuxolimab.

In nucleotides, the CDR3 is TGTGCCAGCAGTTTATCCCCGACAGGCTCTGAAGCTTTCTTT. Protein: CASSLSPTGSEAFF. The rearrangement joins TRBV27 to TRBJ1-1; TRBD1 might be the D (6 bases). Germline V lookup: CDR1 MNHEY, CDR2 SMNVEV (reference sequence). The CDR3 sequence is 14 residues long. Trimming cost V 0 bases and J 6 bases, with 11 bases left between them.